This TCR beta chain was sequenced for a study of T cell responses to AZD1222 COVID-19 vaccine. Study overall: It was second doses at about 4 or about 12 weeks that were pooled.

Clones were read by immunoSEQ multiplex PCR, and TCRdb kept only the in-frame ones, dropping some. The sample contains roughly 180,000 clones, 91% of which appear only once. Germline V gene lookup returns CDR1 MDHEN and CDR2 SYDVKM. V lost 4 bases, J lost 1 base, and 11 bases lay in between. This CDR3 spans 14 amino acids. V gene TRBV28 combines with J gene TRBJ2-7; D gene uncertain. This specimen consisted of peripheral blood, obtained on day 0 of AZD1222 vaccination. This TCR was sampled from an adult in good health. CDR3 sequence: CASSYLGNSYEQYF. Here the CDR3 DNA reads TGTGCCAGCAGTTACTTGGGGAATTCCTACGAGCAGTACTTC.